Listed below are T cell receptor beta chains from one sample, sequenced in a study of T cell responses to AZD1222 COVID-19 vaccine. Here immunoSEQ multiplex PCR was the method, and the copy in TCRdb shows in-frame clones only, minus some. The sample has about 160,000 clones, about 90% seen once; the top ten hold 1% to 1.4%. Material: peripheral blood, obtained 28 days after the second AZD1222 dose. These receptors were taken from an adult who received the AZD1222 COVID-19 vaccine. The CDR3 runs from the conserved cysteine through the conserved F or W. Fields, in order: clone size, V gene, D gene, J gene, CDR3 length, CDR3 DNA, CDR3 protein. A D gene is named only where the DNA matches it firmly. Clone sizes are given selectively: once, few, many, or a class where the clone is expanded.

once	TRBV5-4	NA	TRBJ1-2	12	TGTGCCAGCAGCTCCGACAGCTATGGCTACACCTTC	CASSSDSYGYTF
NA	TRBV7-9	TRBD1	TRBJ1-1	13	TGTGCCAGCAGCCCCGGGACAGGCGCTGAAGCTTTCTTT	CASSPGTGAEAFF
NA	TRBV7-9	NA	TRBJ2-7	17	TGTGCCAGCAGCTTAGCGTTGGAGTCAGAGGGGTCTTACGAGCAGTACTTC	CASSLALESEGSYEQYF
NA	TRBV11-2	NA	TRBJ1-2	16	TGTGCCAGCAGCCGACGAACCAGAATTGGAAGCTACGGCTACACCTTC	CASSRRTRIGSYGYTF
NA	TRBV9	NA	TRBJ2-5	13	TGTGCCAGCAGCGCTACCCCCCAAGAGACCCAGTACTTC	CASSATPQETQYF
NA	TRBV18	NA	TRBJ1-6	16	TGTGCCAGCTCACCACAGGGGAGCTCCTATAATTCACCCCTCCACTTT	CASSPQGSSYNSPLHF
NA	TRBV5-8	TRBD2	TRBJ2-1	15	TGTGCCAGCAGCTTGAAGACTAGCGGATACAATGAGCAGTTCTTC	CASSLKTSGYNEQFF
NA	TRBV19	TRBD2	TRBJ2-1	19	TGTGCCAGTAGTCTCGGAACCGGGACTAGCGGGGGACTTTACAATGAGCAGTTCTTC	CASSLGTGTSGGLYNEQFF
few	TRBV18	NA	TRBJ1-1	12	TGTGCCAGCTCACCACGGGAAGAAGAAGCTTTCTTT	CASSPREEEAFF
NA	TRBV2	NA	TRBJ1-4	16	TGTGCCAGCAGTGAAGCGCGGGTCGCGGGTAATGAAAAACTGTTTTTT	CASSEARVAGNEKLFF
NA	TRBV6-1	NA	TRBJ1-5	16	TGTGCCAGCAGTGAAGGTAGGGCAGGGTCTTACCAGCCCCAGCATTTT	CASSEGRAGSYQPQHF
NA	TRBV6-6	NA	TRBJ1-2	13	TGTGCCACCCTCGCCGGGCTACGGGATGGCTACACCTTC	CATLAGLRDGYTF
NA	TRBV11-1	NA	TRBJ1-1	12	TGTGCCAGCAGCTTTGGAGGGACTGAAGCTTTCTTT	CASSFGGTEAFF
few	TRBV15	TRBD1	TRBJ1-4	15	TGTGCCACCAGCAGAGGGGACAGGGACTCGGAAAAACTGTTTTTT	CATSRGDRDSEKLFF
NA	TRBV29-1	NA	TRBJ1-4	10	TGCAGCGTTGAAGACGGGAAGGCGTTTTTT	CSVEDGKAFF
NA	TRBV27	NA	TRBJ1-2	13	TGTGCCAGCGGTTTAACAGGGACCTATGGCTACACCTTC	CASGLTGTYGYTF
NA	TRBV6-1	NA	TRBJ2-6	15	TGTGCCAGCAGTGAACAAAGCTCTGGGGCCAACGTCCTGACTTTC	CASSEQSSGANVLTF
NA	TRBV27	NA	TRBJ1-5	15	TGTGCCAGCAGTCCCAATCAGGGTCCGAATCAGCCCCAGCATTTT	CASSPNQGPNQPQHF
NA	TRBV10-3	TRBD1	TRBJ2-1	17	TGTGCCATCAGTGAGGGTGAACAGGGGTACTTTTACAATGAGCAGTTCTTC	CAISEGEQGYFYNEQFF
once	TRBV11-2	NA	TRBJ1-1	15	TGTGCCAGCAGCCAGCCTGACAGGATTCCCTTTGAAGCTTTCTTT	CASSQPDRIPFEAFF
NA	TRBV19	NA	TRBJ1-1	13	TGTGCCAGTAGACTAACAGGGTTTACTGAAGCTTTCTTT	CASRLTGFTEAFF
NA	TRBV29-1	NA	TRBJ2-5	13	TGCAGCGTTCGGGGGTTGACTCAAGAGACCCAGTACTTC	CSVRGLTQETQYF
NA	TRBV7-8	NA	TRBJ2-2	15	TGTGCCAGCAGCTTAGAAGGGTCAAACACCGGGGAGCTGTTTTTT	CASSLEGSNTGELFF
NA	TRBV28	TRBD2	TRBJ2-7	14	TGTGCCAGCAGTTATAGCGGGGGCCGTTACGAGCAGTACTTC	CASSYSGGRYEQYF
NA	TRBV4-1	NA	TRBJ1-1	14	TGCGCCAGCAGCCTGGGACCCATGAACACTGAAGCTTTCTTT	CASSLGPMNTEAFF
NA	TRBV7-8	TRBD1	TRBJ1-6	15	TGTGCCAGCAGCCCACGACAGGGTGGGAATTCACCCCTCCACTTT	CASSPRQGGNSPLHF
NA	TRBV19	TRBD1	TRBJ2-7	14	TGTGCCACCTCCCCAGCCGGGACAGGGATCGAGCAGTACTTC	CATSPAGTGIEQYF
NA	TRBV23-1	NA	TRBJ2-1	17	TGCGCCAGCAGTCAATCGATGCGGGGACCCCCCTACAATGAGCAGTTCTTC	CASSQSMRGPPYNEQFF
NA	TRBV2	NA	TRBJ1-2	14	TGTGCCAGCAGTGCTATGAGGGGTCGAAATGGCTACACCTTC	CASSAMRGRNGYTF
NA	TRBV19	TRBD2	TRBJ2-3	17	TGTGCCAGTAACGGCGGGGGGGACATCTCTAGCACAGATACGCAGTATTTT	CASNGGGDISSTDTQYF
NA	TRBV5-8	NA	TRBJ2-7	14	TGTGCCAGCAGCTTTCAGGGCCCAACCTACGAGCAGTACTTC	CASSFQGPTYEQYF
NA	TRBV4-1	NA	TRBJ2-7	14	TGCGCCAGCAGCACCCGACAACACCCCTACGAGCAGTACTTC	CASSTRQHPYEQYF
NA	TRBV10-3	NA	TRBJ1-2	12	TGTGCCATCAGAACCACAGGGTATGGCTACACCTTC	CAIRTTGYGYTF
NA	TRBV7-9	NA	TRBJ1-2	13	TGTGCCAGCAGCCCCACAGGGCGGTATGGCTACACCTTC	CASSPTGRYGYTF
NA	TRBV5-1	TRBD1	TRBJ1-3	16	TGCGCCAGCAGCCCTAGTGACAGGGGGCTAGGAAACACCATATATTTT	CASSPSDRGLGNTIYF
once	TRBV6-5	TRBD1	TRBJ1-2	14	TGTGCCAGCAGACTGACAGGGAGCGGCTATGGCTACACCTTC	CASRLTGSGYGYTF
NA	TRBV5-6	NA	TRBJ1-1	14	TGTGCCAGCAGCTTGAAGGGGTGGAACACTGAAGCTTTCTTT	CASSLKGWNTEAFF
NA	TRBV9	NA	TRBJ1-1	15	TGTGCCAGCAGCGTAGATGGGGGGCTGGGGACTGAAGCTTTCTTT	CASSVDGGLGTEAFF
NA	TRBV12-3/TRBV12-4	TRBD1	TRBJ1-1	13	TGTGCCAGCAGTACAGGGGGCAGCACTGAAGCTTTCTTT	CASSTGGSTEAFF
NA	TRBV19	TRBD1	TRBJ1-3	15	TGTGCCTCCCGAATCCAGGGGGATTCTGGAAACACCATATATTTT	CASRIQGDSGNTIYF
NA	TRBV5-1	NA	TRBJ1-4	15	TGCGCCAGCAGCACCGGTTTGGGGGGGAATGAAAAACTGTTTTTT	CASSTGLGGNEKLFF
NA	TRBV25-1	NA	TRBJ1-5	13	TGTGCCAGCAGTTCGACGTCTGGGCAGCCCCAGCATTTT	CASSSTSGQPQHF
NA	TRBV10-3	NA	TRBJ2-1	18	TGTGCCATCAGTACGACAGGAGTTGGGGATAGCTCCTACAATGAGCAGTTCTTC	CAISTTGVGDSSYNEQFF